The clone carrying this T cell receptor beta chain was observed a few times. The data were obtained in a study of human T cells and chemical hapten exposure. This CDR3 comprises 14 residues. Trimming removed 4 bases at V and 5 bases at J, with 15 bases between. Germline CDR1 and CDR2: SEHNR and FQNEAQ (reference sequence). Library construction involved attaching unique molecular identifiers to individual cDNA molecules, which allowed quantitative, reproducible TCR counting. TCRdb ran MiXCR on the 5' RACE reads and lists one entry per CDR3 protein. The top ten clones hold over 2% of a sample with around 82,000 distinct CDR3 sequences, about 8.4% of them seen once. Blood, whole and unfractionated, served as the source for total RNA extraction.

The gene calls are TRBV7-9 and TRBJ2-7; maybe TRBD1 (6 bases). The sequence came from a male donor in good health. The CDR3 DNA reads TGTGCCAGCAGCTCCCCCCGACAGGCCCACGAGCAGTACTTC. It translates to CASSSPRQAHEQYF.